This TCR beta chain originates from a study of Ad26.COV2.S vaccination and SARS-CoV-2 variants. Assay used: immunoSEQ multiplex PCR; TCRdb lists only in-frame clones, some missing. The data show around 320,000 clones, 85% seen once. V was shortened by 3 bases and J by 10 bases, with 7 bases between the two germline ends. CDR3 length: 12 amino acids. Germline V CDR1 and CDR2: MNHNS, SASEGT. Described treatment: 19 received Ad26.COV2.S at low or high dose, single or two shots; roughly five received placebo; per-sample allocation not given. Sampling took place 63 days after the first vaccine or placebo injection. At a Boston site, the person donating was an adult of 18-55 years.

The receptor was isolated from a person aged 18-60 years who received the Ad26.COV2.S COVID-19 vaccine or a placebo. The chain couples TRBV6-1 to TRBJ1-6; D is unresolved. Sequences were derived from peripheral blood, sampled in a trial of Ad26.COV2.S vaccine versus placebo. CDR3 residues: CASSENRSPLHF. In DNA, the CDR3 is TGTGCCAGCAGTGAGAATCGATCACCCCTCCACTTT.